The 4 T cell receptor beta chains below come from one sample, sequenced in a study of T cell clonotyping in hematopoietic cell transplantation. Clones were read by immunoSEQ multiplex PCR, and TCRdb kept only the in-frame ones, dropping some. The sample has about 15,000 clones, 60% to 85% seen once; the top ten hold roughly 8.8%. Source material: peripheral blood mononuclear cells. These receptors were obtained from a woman aged 55 to 70 in good health. Some clones in this sample may be carry-over from other donors' samples.

CDR3 in amino acids: CASSTDRGSYEQYF. The DNA of the CDR3 is TGTGCCAGCAGCACCGACAGGGGGTCCTACGAGCAGTACTTC. The J gene is TRBJ2-7, the V gene TRBV7-2, with 9 bases that match TRBD1. The CDR3 covers 14 residues. Looked up from germline, CDR1 is SGHTA and CDR2 is FQGNSA. The ends lost 5 bases at V and 1 base at J; junction bases unmatched: 3.

The V gene is TRBV7-3, the J gene TRBJ2-5, with D hard to call. The J call may be in error: the DNA end matches TRBJ2-7 better. Germline V CDR1 and CDR2: SGHTA, FQGTGA. The CDR3 totals 11 residues. CDR3 sequence: CASSQDYEQYF. The CDR3 region has the DNA TGTGCCAGCAGCCAGGACTACGAGCAGTACTTC.

The V and J genes are TRBV5-6 and TRBJ2-6; a weak D match, TRBD1 (6 bases). Germline loops: CDR1 SGHDT, CDR2 YYEEEE. V lost 1 base and J 4 bases, leaving 9 bases between the germline ends. There are 15 residues in the CDR3. CDR3 in amino acids: CASSLSGVGANVLTF. The CDR3 nucleotides read TGTGCCAGCAGCTTGTCAGGGGTCGGGGCCAACGTCCTGACTTTC.

This clone has a handful of counts. The rearrangement uses TRBV2 and TRBJ2-7; TRBD2 is a possible D gene (5 bases). Trimming removed 6 bases at V and 0 bases at J, with 15 bases between. Germline values: CDR1 SNHLY, CDR2 FYNNEI. This CDR3 spans 15 amino acids. The CDR3 DNA sequence: TGTGCCAGCAGGCAAAACCGGGATCCCTCCTACGAGCAGTACTTC. Amino acid sequence: CASRQNRDPSYEQYF. The complete variable domain, with remaining parts taken from reference TRBV2 and TRBJ2-7, reads EPEVTQTPSHQVTQMGQEVILRCVPISNHLYFYWYRQILGQKVEFLVSFYNNEISEKSEIFDDQFSVERPDGSNFTLKIRSTKLEDSAMYFCASRQNRDPSYEQYFGPGTRLTVT.